Below are 12 T cell receptor beta chains sequenced from a single sample in a study of beta chain features in type 1 diabetes. Sequencing targeted expressed TCRB transcripts, as all isolated RNA had been reverse transcribed. Clones were read by immunoSEQ multiplex PCR, and TCRdb kept only the in-frame ones, dropping some. The data show hundreds of thousands of clones, over 12% seen once. Their antigens are not known. Overall study results and limits: All four CD4+ subsets from Type 1 diabetes patients carried moderately but significantly shorter TCRB CDR3s.

Sequencing was done on a sample of naive CD4+ T cells from blood. The receptors derive from a man younger than 35 with type 1 diabetes.

The CDR3 coding sequence is TGCAGCGTTGAAGGTGCGCTAGCCAAAAACATTCAGTACTTC. Translated: CSVEGALAKNIQYF. This sequence joins TRBV29-1 and TRBJ2-4; no clear D gene. V was shortened by 1 base and J by 0 bases, with 7 bases between the two germline ends. Germline V CDR1 and CDR2: SQVTM, ANQGSEA. The CDR3 has 14 residues.

This chain connects TRBV4-2 to TRBJ1-6; 7 nucleotides agree with TRBD1. This CDR3 has 15 residues. Germline V gene sequence: CDR1 LGHNA, CDR2 YNFKEQ. The junction had 6 bases not matched to a gene; V was cut back by 1 base and J by 9 bases. CDR3 loop: CASSQVDRKGSPLHF. DNA of the CDR3: TGTGCCAGCAGCCAAGTGGACAGGAAGGGTTCACCCCTCCACTTT.

The rearrangement joins TRBV5-4 to TRBJ1-2; D remains unclear. This CDR3 spans 12 amino acids. The ends were cut back, 0 bases at V and 6 bases at J, with 6 bases in the middle. Per germline, CDR1 SGHNT and CDR2 YYREEE (reference sequence). The CDR3 nucleotides read TGTGCCAGCAGCTTGGCCGCGAATGGCTACACCTTC. Protein: CASSLAANGYTF. Full variable domain (missing parts from reference TRBV5-4 and TRBJ1-2): ETGVTQSPTHLIKTRGQQVTLRCSSQSGHNTVSWYQQALGQGPQFIFQYYREEENGRGNFPPRFSGLQFPNYSSELNVNALELDDSALYLCASSLAANGYTFGSGTRLTVV.

This clone was picked up a small number of times. The chain recombines TRBV28 with TRBJ2-7; perhaps D is TRBD1 or TRBD2 (6 bases each). This CDR3 region has 14 residues. The ends were cut back, 8 bases at V and 4 bases at J, with 18 bases in the middle. The germline V gene has CDR1 MDHEN and CDR2 SYDVKM. This CDR3 is CASGGLGTSYEQYF. For the CDR3, the DNA is TGTGCCAGCGGGGGGCTGGGGACATCATACGAGCAGTACTTC. The whole variable domain, remainder taken from reference TRBV28 and TRBJ2-7, is DVKVTQSSRYLVKRTGEKVFLECVQDMDHENMFWYRQDPGLGLRLIYFSYDVKMKEKGDIPEGYSVSREKKERFSLILESASTNQTSMYLCASGGLGTSYEQYFGPGTRLTVT.

This clone turned up a few times. V usage is TRBV15 and J usage is TRBJ2-3; no clear D. V lost 0 bases and J 4 bases, leaving 11 bases between the germline ends. This CDR3 is 15 amino acids long. Germline V gene lookup returns CDR1 LNHNV and CDR2 YYDKDF (reference sequence). CDR3: CATSRDKVVSDTQYF. In nucleotides, the CDR3 is TGTGCCACCAGCAGAGATAAGGTAGTGTCAGATACGCAGTATTTT.

The sample holds many counts of this clone. The chain has TRBV14 and TRBJ2-1; D perhaps matches TRBD2 (5 bases). The germline V and J ends were trimmed by 0 bases and 6 bases, with 9 bases remaining between them. The CDR3 length is 14 residues. Germline V CDR1 and CDR2: SGHDN, FVKESK. CDR3 sequence reads: CASSQERRTNEQFF. The CDR3 bases are TGTGCCAGCAGCCAAGAACGGAGGACCAATGAGCAGTTCTTC. Complete variable domain (other parts from reference TRBV14 and TRBJ2-1): EAGVTQFPSHSVIEKGQTVTLRCDPISGHDNLYWYRRVMGKEIKFLLHFVKESKQDESGMPNNRFLAERTGGTYSTLKVQPAELEDSGVYFCASSQERRTNEQFFGPGTRLTVL.

Only a few counts were recorded for this clone. The rearrangement joins TRBV6-1 to TRBJ2-7; D is undetermined. CDR1 MNHNS and CDR2 SASEGT come from the germline V gene. The CDR3 covers 13 residues. V was clipped by 6 bases and J by 2 bases, with 11 bases between them. Written as DNA, the CDR3 is TGTGCCAGCAGGGAGAGCCAGGCCTACGAGCAGTACTTC. This gives the protein CASRESQAYEQYF.

This clone was seen more than once but under ten times. This chain links TRBV30 with TRBJ1-2, with D perhaps matching TRBD1 (5 bases). Between the trimmed V and J ends, which lost 8 bases and 4 bases, there was a span of 17 bases. CDR1 and CDR2 (germline): GTSNPN, SVGIG (reference sequence). This CDR3 contains 13 residues. As DNA, the CDR3 is TGTGCCGGAGCACGGACGGGGCTCTATGGCTACACCTTC. It is translated as CAGARTGLYGYTF.

This clone was seen a handful of times. V and J are TRBV7-3 and TRBJ1-2; perhaps TRBD1 as D (5 bases). Germline-derived CDR1 and CDR2 are SGHTA and FQGTGA. V was shortened by 5 bases and J by 7 bases, with 14 bases between the two germline ends. The length of the CDR3 is 13 residues. In nucleotides, the CDR3 is TGTGCCAGCAGCCGAGGGGCAGAGGGTGGCTACACCTTC. Translated, it gives CASSRGAEGGYTF.

The chain uses TRBV29-1 and TRBJ1-2, with D unclear. Trimming shortened V by 2 bases and J by 7 bases, and 14 bases separated the two germline ends. The CDR3 spans 13 residues. CDR1 and CDR2 (germline): SQVTM, ANQGSEA. CDR3 protein: CSVEYPRQAGYTF. The DNA for the CDR3 is TGCAGCGTTGAATACCCTCGCCAGGCTGGCTACACCTTC.

The J gene is TRBJ1-2, the V gene TRBV28, with no clear D. Germline V gene data show CDR1 as MDHEN and CDR2 as SYDVKM. This CDR3 contains 12 residues. Trimming removed 5 bases from V and 7 bases from J, with 11 bases in between. This chain's CDR3 is CASSQSTPGYTF. CDR3 nucleotide sequence: TGTGCCAGCAGTCAGTCAACCCCTGGCTACACCTTC.

This CDR3 reads CAWSPQGVGYTF. The CDR3 DNA follows: TGTGCCTGGAGCCCACAAGGGGTCGGCTACACCTTC. The chain carries TRBV30 and TRBJ1-2, with a possible D match to TRBD1 (5 bases). Trimming removed 3 bases from V and 8 bases from J, with 13 bases in between. Germline-derived CDR1 and CDR2 are GTSNPN and SVGIG (reference sequence). CDR3 length: 12 residues.